This T cell receptor (beta chain) stems from a study of T cell responses to AZD1222 COVID-19 vaccine. Overall study findings and caveats: Spike was spanned by vaccine-associated CD4 TCRs, which were dominant at 160-218 and 743-854. Repertoire sampling occurred only after the peak T cell response. Donor demographics were predominantly white British with a female majority; clonal diversity may be underestimated. At study baseline, merely roughly 6 AZD1222 recipients were seropositive.

Worth noting for this clone: As yet, its antigen is unknown.

V was clipped by 4 bases and J by 3 bases, with 9 bases between them. The V gene's germline CDR1 is SQVTM and CDR2 ANQGSEA. CDR3 length: 12 residues. Libraries were prepared by immunoSEQ multiplex PCR; TCRdb keeps only in-frame clonotypes and omits some of them. The sample holds around 180,000 clones; 88% are singletons and the top ten take 0.4% to 0.5%. The gene calls are TRBV29-1 and TRBJ1-1; D uncertain. The TCR comes from an adult in good health. The source material was peripheral blood, sampled on day 0 of AZD1222 vaccination. The DNA for the CDR3 is TGCAGCGTTGGGACGGGAGACACTGAAGCTTTCTTT. Translation: CSVGTGDTEAFF.